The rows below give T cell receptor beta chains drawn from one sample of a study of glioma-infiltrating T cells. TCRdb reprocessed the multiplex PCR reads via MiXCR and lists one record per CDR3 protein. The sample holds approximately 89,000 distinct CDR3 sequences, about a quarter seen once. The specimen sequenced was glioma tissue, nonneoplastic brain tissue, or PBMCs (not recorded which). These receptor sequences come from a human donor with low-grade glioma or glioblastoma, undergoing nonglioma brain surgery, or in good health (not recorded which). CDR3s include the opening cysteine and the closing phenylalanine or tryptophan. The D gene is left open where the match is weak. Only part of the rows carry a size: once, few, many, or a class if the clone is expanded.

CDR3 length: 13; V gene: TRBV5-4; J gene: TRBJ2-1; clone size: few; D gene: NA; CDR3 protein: CASGDETYNEQFF; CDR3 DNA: TGTGCCAGCGGGGATGAGACCTACAATGAGCAGTTCTTC
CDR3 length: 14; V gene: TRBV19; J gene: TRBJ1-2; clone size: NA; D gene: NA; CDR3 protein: CASTSDRLTYGYTF; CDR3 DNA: TGTGCCAGTACCTCAGACAGGCTAACCTATGGCTACACCTTC
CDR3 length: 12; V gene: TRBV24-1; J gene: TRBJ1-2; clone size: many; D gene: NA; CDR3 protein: CATSDETSGYTF; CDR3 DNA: TGTGCCACCAGTGATGAGACATCGGGCTACACCTTC
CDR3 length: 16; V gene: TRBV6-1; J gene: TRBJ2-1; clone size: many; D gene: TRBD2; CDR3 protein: CASRSERGGSYNEQFF; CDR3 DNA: TGTGCCAGCAGATCGGAGCGGGGGGGCTCCTACAATGAGCAGTTCTTC
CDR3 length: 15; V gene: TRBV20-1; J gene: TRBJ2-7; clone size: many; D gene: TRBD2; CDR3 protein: CSASPTSGGQYEQYF; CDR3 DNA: TGCAGTGCTAGCCCCACTAGCGGGGGCCAGTACGAGCAGTACTTC
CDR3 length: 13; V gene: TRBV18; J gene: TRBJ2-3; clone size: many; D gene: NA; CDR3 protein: CASSPTLTDTQYF; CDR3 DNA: TGTGCCAGCTCACCAACTTTGACAGATACGCAGTATTTT
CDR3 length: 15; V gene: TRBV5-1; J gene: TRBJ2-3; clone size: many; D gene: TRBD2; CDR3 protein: CASSYPSGTTDTQYF; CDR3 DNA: TGCGCCAGCAGCTACCCGAGCGGGACCACAGATACGCAGTATTTT
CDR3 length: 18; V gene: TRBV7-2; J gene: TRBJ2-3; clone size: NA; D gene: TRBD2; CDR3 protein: CASSLRPSGASSTDTQYF; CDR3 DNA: TGTGCCAGCAGCTTACGTCCTAGCGGGGCCTCTAGCACAGATACGCAGTATTTT
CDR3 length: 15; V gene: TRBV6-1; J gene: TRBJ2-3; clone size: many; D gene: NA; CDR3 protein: CASSYEAGGTDTQYF; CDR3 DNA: TGTGCCAGCAGTTACGAGGCAGGGGGCACAGATACGCAGTATTTT
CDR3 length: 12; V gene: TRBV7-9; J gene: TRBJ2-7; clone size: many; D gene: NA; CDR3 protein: CASSLGSYEQYF; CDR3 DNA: TGTGCCAGCAGCTTAGGCAGCTACGAGCAGTACTTC
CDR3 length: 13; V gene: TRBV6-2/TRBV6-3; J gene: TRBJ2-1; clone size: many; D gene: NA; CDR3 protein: CASSLAGLNEQFF; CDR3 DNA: TGTGCCAGCAGTCTTGCGGGATTGAATGAGCAGTTCTTC
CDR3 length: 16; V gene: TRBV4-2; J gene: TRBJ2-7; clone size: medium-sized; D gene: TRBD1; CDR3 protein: CASSQDLGQGYYEQYF; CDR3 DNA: TGTGCCAGCAGCCAAGATTTAGGACAGGGGTACTACGAGCAGTACTTC
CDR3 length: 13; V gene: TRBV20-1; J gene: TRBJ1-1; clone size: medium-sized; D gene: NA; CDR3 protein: CSARDSQGTEAFF; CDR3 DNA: TGCAGTGCTAGAGATTCCCAGGGCACTGAAGCTTTCTTT
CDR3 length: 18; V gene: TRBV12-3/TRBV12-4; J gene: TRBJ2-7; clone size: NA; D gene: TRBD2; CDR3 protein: CASSPLRRGLAVSCEQYF; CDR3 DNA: TGTGCCAGCAGCCCCTTACGGAGGGGACTAGCGGTCTCCTGCGAGCAGTACTTC
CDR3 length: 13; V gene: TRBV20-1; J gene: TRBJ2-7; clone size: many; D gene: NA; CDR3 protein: CSAERGAENEQYF; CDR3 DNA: TGCAGTGCCGAGAGGGGGGCTGAAAACGAGCAGTACTTC
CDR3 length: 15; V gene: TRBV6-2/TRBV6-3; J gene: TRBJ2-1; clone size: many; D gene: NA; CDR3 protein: CASSSRDRGYNEQFF; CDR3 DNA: TGTGCCAGCAGCTCCCGGGATAGGGGATACAATGAGCAGTTCTTC
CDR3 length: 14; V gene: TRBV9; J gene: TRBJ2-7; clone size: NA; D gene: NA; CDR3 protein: CASSVGTVSYEQYF; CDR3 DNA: TGTGCCAGCAGCGTAGGGACGGTGTCCTACGAGCAGTACTTC